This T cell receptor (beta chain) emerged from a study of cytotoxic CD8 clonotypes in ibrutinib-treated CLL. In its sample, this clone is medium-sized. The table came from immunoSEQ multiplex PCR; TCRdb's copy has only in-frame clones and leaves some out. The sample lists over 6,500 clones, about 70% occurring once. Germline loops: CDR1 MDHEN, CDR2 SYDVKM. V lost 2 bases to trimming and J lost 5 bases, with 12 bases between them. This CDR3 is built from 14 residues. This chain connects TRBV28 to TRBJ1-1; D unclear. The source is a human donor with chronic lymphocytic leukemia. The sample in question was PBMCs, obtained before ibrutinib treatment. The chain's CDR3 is CASSLQRVGTEAFF. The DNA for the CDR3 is TGTGCCAGCAGTTTACAGAGGGTGGGGACTGAAGCTTTCTTT.